Shown below are 2 T cell receptor beta chains from a single sample sequenced in a study of blood T cell repertoires in COVID-19. Some clones are missing from TCRdb's copy, which holds only in-frame ones; the method was immunoSEQ multiplex PCR. The sample carries more than 70,000 clones, under 80% recorded once. The sequenced material came from peripheral blood. These receptors were obtained from a human donor in a cohort sampled during active COVID-19.

This chain uses TRBV7-5 with TRBJ1-1; TRBD1, the D gene given by the table, was not confirmed from the DNA. TRBV7-5 is a known pseudogene. This CDR3 has 16 amino acids. CDR3 in amino acids: CVRSLTGQQKVTEAFF. The CDR3 bases are TGTGTCAGAAGCTTAACGGGACAGCAAAAAGTGACTGAAGCTTTCTTT.

The chain carries TRBV6-5 and TRBJ1-2, with D possibly being TRBD1 (6 bases). The CDR3 is 13 amino acids. The germline V and J ends were trimmed by 6 bases and 4 bases, with 12 bases remaining between them. CDR1 is MNHEY, CDR2 SVGAGI, per germline. CDR3 amino acids: CASSADSIYGYTF. CDR3 sequence (DNA): TGTGCCAGCAGCGCGGACAGTATCTATGGCTACACCTTC.